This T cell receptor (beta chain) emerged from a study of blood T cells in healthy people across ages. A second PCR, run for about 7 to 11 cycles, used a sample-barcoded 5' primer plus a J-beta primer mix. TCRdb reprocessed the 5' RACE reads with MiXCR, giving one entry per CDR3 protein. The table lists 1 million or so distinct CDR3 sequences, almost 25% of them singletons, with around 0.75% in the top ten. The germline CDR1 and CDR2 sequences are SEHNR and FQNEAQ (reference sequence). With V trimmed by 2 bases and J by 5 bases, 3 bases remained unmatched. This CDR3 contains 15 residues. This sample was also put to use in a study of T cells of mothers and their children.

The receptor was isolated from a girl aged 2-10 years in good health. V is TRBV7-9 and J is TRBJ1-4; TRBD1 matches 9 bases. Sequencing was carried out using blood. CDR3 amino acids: CASSLSDRGNEKLFF. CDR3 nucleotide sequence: TGTGCCAGCAGCTTATCGGACAGGGGAAATGAAAAACTGTTTTTT.